This entry concerns a single TCR beta chain. These data come from a study of blood T cell repertoires in COVID-19. Study processing details: Amplification from reference gene primers served as the basis for estimated nucleated cell counts. Measured with immunoSEQ multiplex PCR; TCRdb has only the in-frame clones, and not every one. V and J calls and clone size are copied from that table; D and trimming were computed from the DNA. The data contain some 390,000 clones, about 91% of them singletons. CDR1 MGHRA and CDR2 YSYEKL come from the germline V gene. J gave up 5 bases and V 1 base, and 11 bases lay outside the gene matches. The CDR3 runs 17 residues.

The TCR comes from a middle-aged woman with COVID-19, enrolled during active disease. The sample was peripheral blood. This sequence joins TRBV4-1 and TRBJ2-3, with TRBD2 matching over 8 bases. The CDR3 loop reads CASSQVYSSGRGDTQYF. CDR3 nucleotide sequence: TGCGCCAGCAGCCAAGTCTACTCCAGCGGGAGAGGAGATACGCAGTATTTT.